Reported below is one TCR beta chain. Losses at the gene ends were 4 bases for V and 7 bases for J; bases not matched to a gene: 5. CDR1 is SGHRS and CDR2 is YFSETQ in the germline V gene. The CDR3 extends over 13 amino acids. Unique molecular identifiers were used in preparing the TCRbeta library. TCRdb reanalysed the PCR reads using MiXCR and keeps one entry per CDR3 protein. This sample has about 540,000 distinct CDR3 sequences, with approximately 20% found just once. The data were taken from a study of T-cell reconstitution after alpha-beta-depleted transplantation in children. This material consisted of PBMCs from the stem cell graft donor, taken from the stem cell graft. This chain connects TRBV5-1 to TRBJ1-1; 9 bases map to TRBD1. The sequence was obtained from a human donor who donated a stem cell graft to a child with acute lymphoblastic leukemia. The CDR3 nucleotides are TGCGCCAGCAGCCTCTCGGACAGGGGTGAAGCTTTCTTT. Its protein is CASSLSDRGEAFF.